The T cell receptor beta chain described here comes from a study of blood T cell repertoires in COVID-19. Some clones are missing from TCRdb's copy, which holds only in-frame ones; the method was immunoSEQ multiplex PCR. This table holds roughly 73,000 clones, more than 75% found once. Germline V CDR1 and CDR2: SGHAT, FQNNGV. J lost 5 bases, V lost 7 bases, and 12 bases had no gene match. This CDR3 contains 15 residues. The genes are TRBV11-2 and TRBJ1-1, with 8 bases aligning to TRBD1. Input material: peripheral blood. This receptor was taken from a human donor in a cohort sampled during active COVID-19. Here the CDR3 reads CASTRQGRLGTEAFF. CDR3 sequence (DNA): TGTGCCAGCACACGACAGGGGCGGTTGGGAACTGAAGCTTTCTTT.